These 8 T cell receptor beta chains originate from one sample sequenced in a study of cytomegalovirus exposure and HLA in healthy donors. Data came from immunoSEQ multiplex PCR; TCRdb stores just in-frame clones and leaves some out. The data hold around 71,000 clones, with about 94% observed a single time. The specimen sequenced was PBMCs. The source of these receptors is a young man in good health and CMV-seropositive.

The chain has TRBV4-1 and TRBJ1-5, with D unresolved. The CDR3 runs 16 residues. The germline V gene has CDR1 MGHRA and CDR2 YSYEKL. The V end lost 4 bases, the J end lost 3 bases, and 16 bases lay between the germline ends. The CDR3 coding sequence is TGCGCCAGCAGCCTAAGTCTAAACAGAAACAATCAGCCCCAGCATTTT. Translation: CASSLSLNRNNQPQHF.

The chain carries TRBV7-3 and TRBJ2-2; TRBD1 matches at 8 bases. The CDR3 is 14 amino acids. V shed 2 bases and J 7 bases; nucleotides not matched to a gene: 3. CDR1 is SGHTA and CDR2 is FQGTGA in the germline V gene. CDR3 nucleotide sequence: TGTGCCAGCAGCTTAGGACAGGGTGGCGGGGAGCTGTTTTTT. It is translated as CASSLGQGGGELFF.

This clone has just a few counts. The V gene is TRBV6-4, the J gene TRBJ1-6; 10 bases agree with TRBD1. The length of the CDR3 is 14 residues. The germline gives CDR1 MRHNA, CDR2 SNTAGT. Trimming removed 3 bases from V and 7 bases from J; junction bases left unmatched: 0. Here the CDR3 DNA reads TGTGCCAGCAGTGAGGGACAGGGGAATTCACCCCTCCACTTT. Translating it yields CASSEGQGNSPLHF.

The gene calls are TRBV30 and TRBJ2-1; TRBD1 aligns across 10 bases. The V gene's germline CDR1 is GTSNPN and CDR2 SVGIG (reference sequence). The CDR3 contains 15 residues. V lost 3 bases and J lost 8; bases outside the gene matches: 10. The CDR3 coding sequence is TGTGCCTGGAGAAGGGGACAGGGGCCTGGGGATGAGCAGTTCTTC. This encodes CAWRRGQGPGDEQFF.

The V and J genes are TRBV20-1 and TRBJ1-2, with unresolved D. Germline values: CDR1 DFQATT, CDR2 SNEGSKA (reference sequence). V was clipped by 5 bases and J by 7 bases, with 8 bases between them. The CDR3 length is 10 residues. The CDR3 reads CSAYEGGYTF. For the CDR3, the DNA is TGCAGTGCTTACGAGGGTGGCTACACCTTC.

This chain uses TRBV10-3 with TRBJ1-1; 7 positions match TRBD1. CDR3 size: 11 residues. The germline V gene has CDR1 ENHRY and CDR2 SYGVKD. The V segment lost 6 bases and the J segment 7 bases; nucleotides outside the gene matches: 2. DNA for the CDR3: TGTGCCATCAGGGGACAGAGTGAAGCTTTCTTT. Protein: CAIRGQSEAFF.

The gene calls are TRBV28 and TRBJ1-2; 8 bases map to TRBD1. The CDR3 has 18 residues. From germline, CDR1 is MDHEN and CDR2 SYDVKM. The V segment lost 5 bases and the J segment 0 bases; nucleotides outside the gene matches: 14. The CDR3 coding sequence is TGTGCCAGCAGTGGATATGACAGGGGCCTCGGGGCTAACTATGGCTACACCTTC. This encodes CASSGYDRGLGANYGYTF.

The gene calls are TRBV5-6 and TRBJ1-5; 7 bases are a match to TRBD1. J lost 6 bases, V lost 2 bases, and 5 bases had no gene match. The CDR3 extends over 14 amino acids. Germline V gene lookup returns CDR1 SGHDT and CDR2 YYEEEE. The CDR3 sequence is CASSLKDRIQPQHF. CDR3 coding DNA: TGTGCCAGCAGCTTAAAGGACAGGATTCAGCCCCAGCATTTT.